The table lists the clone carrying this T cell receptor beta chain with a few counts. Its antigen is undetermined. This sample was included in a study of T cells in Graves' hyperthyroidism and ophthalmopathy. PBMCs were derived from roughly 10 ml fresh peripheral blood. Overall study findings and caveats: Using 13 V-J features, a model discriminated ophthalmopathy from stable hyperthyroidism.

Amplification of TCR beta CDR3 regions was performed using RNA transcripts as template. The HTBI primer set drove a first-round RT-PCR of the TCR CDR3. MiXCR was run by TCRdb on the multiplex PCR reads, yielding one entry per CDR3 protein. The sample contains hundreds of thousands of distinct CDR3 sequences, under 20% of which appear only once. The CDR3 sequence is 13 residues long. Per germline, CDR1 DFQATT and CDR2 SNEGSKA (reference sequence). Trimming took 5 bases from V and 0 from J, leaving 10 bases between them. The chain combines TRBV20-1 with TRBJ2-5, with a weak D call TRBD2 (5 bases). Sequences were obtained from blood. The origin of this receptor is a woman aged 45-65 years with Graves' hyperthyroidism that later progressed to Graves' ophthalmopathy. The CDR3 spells CSALGGYQETQYF. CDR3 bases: TGCAGTGCTCTGGGCGGGTACCAAGAGACCCAGTACTTC.